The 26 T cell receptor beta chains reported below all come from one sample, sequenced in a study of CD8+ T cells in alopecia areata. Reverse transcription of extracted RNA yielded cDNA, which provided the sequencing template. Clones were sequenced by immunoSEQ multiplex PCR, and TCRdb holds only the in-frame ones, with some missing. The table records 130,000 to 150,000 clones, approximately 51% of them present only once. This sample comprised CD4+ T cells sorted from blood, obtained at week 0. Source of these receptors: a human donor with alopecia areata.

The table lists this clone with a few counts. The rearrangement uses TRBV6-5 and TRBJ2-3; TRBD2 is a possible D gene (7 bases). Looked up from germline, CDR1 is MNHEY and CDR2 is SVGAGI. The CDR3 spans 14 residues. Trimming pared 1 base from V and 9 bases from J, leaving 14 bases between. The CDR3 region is CASSYWAEGGTQYF. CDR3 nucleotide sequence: TGTGCCAGCAGTTACTGGGCAGAGGGGGGGACGCAGTATTTT.

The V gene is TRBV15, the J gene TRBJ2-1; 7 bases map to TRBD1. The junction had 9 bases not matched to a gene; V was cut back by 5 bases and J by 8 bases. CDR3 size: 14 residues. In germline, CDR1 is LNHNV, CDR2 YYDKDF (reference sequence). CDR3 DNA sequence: TGTGCCACCAGCGTTTCGACAGGGTTTGATGAGCAGTTCTTC. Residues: CATSVSTGFDEQFF.

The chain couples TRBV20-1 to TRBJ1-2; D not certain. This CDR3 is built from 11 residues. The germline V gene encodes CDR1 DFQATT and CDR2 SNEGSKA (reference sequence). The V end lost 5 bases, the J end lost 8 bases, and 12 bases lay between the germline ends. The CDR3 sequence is CSAPTQAGYTF. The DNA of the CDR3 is TGCAGTGCTCCTACCCAGGCGGGCTACACCTTC.

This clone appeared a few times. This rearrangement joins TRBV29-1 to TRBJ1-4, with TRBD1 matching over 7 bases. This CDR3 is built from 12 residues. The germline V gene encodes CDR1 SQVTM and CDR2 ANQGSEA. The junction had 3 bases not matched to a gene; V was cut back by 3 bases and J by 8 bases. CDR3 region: CSVDQGGEKLFF. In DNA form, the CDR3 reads TGCAGCGTTGACCAGGGGGGCGAAAAACTGTTTTTT.

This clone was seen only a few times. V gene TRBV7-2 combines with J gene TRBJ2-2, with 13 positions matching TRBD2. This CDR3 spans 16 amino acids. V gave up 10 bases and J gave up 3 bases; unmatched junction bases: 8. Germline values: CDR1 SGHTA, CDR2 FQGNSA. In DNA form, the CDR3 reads TGTGCCACCAGGACTAGCGGGAGACGGGACACCGGGGAGCTGTTTTTT. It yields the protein CATRTSGRRDTGELFF.

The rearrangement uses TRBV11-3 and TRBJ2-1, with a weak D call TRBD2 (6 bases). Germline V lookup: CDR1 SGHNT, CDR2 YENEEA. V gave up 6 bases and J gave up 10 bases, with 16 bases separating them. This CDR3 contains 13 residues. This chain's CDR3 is CASRGVGSGEQFF. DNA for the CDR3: TGTGCCAGCAGGGGAGTGGGGAGCGGGGAGCAGTTCTTC.

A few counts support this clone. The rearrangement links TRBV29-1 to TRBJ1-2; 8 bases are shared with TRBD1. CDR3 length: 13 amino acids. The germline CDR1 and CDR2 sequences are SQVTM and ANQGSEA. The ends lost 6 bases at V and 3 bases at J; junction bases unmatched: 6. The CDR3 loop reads CSVTGGLDYGYTF. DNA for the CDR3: TGCAGCGTCACAGGGGGTTTGGACTATGGCTACACCTTC.

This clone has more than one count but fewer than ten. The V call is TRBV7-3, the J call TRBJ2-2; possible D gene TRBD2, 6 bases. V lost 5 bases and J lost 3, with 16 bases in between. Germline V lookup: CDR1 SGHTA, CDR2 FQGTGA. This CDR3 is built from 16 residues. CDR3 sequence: CASSQRRAVDTGELFF. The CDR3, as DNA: TGTGCCAGCAGCCAGCGGAGGGCAGTAGACACCGGGGAGCTGTTTTTT.

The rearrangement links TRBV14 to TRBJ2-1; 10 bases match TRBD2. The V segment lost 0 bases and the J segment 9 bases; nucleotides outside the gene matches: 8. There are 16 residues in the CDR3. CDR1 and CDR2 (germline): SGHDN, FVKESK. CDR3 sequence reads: CASSQDMLAGVREQFF. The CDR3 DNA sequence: TGTGCCAGCAGCCAAGATATGCTAGCGGGAGTCCGTGAGCAGTTCTTC.

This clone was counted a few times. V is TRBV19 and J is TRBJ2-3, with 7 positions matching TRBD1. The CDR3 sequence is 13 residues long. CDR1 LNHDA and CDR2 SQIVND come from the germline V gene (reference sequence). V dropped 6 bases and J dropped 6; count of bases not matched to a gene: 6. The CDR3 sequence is CASRTDREDTQYF. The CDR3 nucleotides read TGTGCCAGTAGAACTGACAGGGAGGATACGCAGTATTTT.

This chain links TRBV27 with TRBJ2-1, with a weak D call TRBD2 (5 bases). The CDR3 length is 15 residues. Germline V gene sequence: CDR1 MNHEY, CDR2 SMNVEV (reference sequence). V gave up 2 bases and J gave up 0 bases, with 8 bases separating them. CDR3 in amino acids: CASSLERTSYNEQFF. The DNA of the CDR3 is TGTGCCAGCAGTTTAGAGCGGACCTCCTACAATGAGCAGTTCTTC.

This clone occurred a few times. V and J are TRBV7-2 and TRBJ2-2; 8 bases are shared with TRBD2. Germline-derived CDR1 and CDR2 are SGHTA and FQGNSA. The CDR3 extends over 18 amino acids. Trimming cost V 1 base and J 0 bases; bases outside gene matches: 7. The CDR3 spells CASSLGYREGANTGELFF. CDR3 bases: TGTGCCAGCAGCTTAGGATATCGGGAGGGAGCGAACACCGGGGAGCTGTTTTTT.

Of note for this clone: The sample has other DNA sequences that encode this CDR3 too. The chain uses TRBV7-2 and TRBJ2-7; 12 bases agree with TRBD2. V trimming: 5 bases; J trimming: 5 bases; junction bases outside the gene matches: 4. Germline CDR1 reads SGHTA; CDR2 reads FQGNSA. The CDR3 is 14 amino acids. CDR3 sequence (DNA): TGTGCCAGCAGCGCGGGACTAGCGGGCGACGAGCAGTACTTC. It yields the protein CASSAGLAGDEQYF.

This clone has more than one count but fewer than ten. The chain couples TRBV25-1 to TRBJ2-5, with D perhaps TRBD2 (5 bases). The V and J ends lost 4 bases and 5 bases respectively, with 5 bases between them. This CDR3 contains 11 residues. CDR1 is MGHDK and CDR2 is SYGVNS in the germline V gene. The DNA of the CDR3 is TGTGCCAGCAGTGGGGAGGAGACCCAGTACTTC. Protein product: CASSGEETQYF.

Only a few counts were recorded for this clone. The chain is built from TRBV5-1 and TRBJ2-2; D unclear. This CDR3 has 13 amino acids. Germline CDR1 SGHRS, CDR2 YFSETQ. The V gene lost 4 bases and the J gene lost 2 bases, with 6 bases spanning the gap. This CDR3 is CASSPRNTGELFF. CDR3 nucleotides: TGCGCCAGCAGCCCCCGCAACACCGGGGAGCTGTTTTTT.

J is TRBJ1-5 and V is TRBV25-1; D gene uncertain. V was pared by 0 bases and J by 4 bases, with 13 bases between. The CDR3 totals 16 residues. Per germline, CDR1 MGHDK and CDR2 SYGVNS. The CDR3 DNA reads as TGTGCCAGCAGTGAATACCCGAGGCAGCCTAATCAGCCCCAGCATTTT. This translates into CASSEYPRQPNQPQHF.

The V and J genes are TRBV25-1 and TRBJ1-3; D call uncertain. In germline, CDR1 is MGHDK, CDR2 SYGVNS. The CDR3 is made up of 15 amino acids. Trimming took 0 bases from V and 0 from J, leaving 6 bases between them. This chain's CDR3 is CASSEYKASGNTIYF. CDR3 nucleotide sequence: TGTGCCAGCAGTGAATATAAAGCCTCTGGAAACACCATATATTTT.

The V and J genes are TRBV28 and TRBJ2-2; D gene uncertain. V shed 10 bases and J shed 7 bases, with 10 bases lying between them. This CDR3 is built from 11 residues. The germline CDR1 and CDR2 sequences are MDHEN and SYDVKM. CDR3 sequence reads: CATFLGGELFF. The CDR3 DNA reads TGTGCCACCTTTTTGGGCGGGGAGCTGTTTTTT. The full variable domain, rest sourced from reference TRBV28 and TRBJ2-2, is DVKVTQSSRYLVKRTGEKVFLECVQDMDHENMFWYRQDPGLGLRLIYFSYDVKMKEKGDIPEGYSVSREKKERFSLILESASTNQTSMYLCATFLGGELFFGEGSRLTVL.

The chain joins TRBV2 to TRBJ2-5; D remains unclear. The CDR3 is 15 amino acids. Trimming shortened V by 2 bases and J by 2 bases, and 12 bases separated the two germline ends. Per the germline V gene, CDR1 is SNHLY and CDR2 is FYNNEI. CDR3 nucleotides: TGTGCCAGCAGTGAATTTGTGCCAATACAAGAGACCCAGTACTTC. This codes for CASSEFVPIQETQYF.

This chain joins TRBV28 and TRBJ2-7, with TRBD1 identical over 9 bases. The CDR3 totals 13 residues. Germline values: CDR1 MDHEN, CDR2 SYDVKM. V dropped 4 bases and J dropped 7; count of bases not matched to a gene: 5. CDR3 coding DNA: TGTGCCAGCAGTTCGGGACAGGGAGGTGAGCAGTACTTC. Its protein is CASSSGQGGEQYF. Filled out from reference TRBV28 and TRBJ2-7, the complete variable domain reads DVKVTQSSRYLVKRTGEKVFLECVQDMDHENMFWYRQDPGLGLRLIYFSYDVKMKEKGDIPEGYSVSREKKERFSLILESASTNQTSMYLCASSSGQGGEQYFGPGTRLTVT.

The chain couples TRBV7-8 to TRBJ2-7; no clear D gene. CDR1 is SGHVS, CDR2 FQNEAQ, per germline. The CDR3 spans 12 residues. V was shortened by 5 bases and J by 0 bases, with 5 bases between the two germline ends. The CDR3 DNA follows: TGTGCCAGCAGCGTTAGCTCCTACGAGCAGTACTTC. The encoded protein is CASSVSSYEQYF.

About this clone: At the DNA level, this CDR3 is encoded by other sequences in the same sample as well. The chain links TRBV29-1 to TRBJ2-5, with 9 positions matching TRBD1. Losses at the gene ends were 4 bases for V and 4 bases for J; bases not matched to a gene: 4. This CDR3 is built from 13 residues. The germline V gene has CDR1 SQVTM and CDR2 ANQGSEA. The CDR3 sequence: CSVAGQGGETQYF. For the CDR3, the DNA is TGCAGCGTTGCGGGACAGGGTGGAGAGACCCAGTACTTC.

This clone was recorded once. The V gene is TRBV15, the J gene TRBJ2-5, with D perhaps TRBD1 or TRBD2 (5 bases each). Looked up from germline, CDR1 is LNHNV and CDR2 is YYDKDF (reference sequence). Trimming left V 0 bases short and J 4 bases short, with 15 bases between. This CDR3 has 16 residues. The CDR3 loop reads CATSRESVTGRETQYF. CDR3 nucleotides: TGTGCCACCAGCAGAGAGTCGGTCACGGGGCGAGAGACCCAGTACTTC.

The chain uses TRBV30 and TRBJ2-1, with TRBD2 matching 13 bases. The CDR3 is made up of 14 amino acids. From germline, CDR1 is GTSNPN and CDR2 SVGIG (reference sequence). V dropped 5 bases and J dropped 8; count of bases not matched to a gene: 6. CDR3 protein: CAWGRTSGRHEQFF. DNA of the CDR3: TGTGCCTGGGGAAGGACTAGCGGGAGACATGAGCAGTTCTTC.

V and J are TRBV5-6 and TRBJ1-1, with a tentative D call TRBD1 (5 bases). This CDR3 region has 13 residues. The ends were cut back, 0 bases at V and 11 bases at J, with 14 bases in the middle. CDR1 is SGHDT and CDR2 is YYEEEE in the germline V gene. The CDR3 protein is CASSLAREVVAFF. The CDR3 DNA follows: TGTGCCAGCAGCTTGGCCAGGGAGGTGGTGGCTTTCTTT.

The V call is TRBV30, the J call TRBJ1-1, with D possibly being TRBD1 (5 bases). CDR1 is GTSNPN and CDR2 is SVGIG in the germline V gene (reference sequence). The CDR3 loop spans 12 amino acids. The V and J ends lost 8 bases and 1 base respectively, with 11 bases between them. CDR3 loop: CARGQGNTEAFF. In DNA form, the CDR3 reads TGTGCCCGAGGTCAGGGGAACACTGAAGCTTTCTTT. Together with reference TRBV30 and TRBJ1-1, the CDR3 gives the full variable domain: SQTIHQWPATLVQPVGSPLSLECTVEGTSNPNLYWYRQAAGRGLQLLFYSVGIGQISSEVPQNLSASRPQDRQFILSSKKLLLSDSGFYLCARGQGNTEAFFGQGTRLTVV.